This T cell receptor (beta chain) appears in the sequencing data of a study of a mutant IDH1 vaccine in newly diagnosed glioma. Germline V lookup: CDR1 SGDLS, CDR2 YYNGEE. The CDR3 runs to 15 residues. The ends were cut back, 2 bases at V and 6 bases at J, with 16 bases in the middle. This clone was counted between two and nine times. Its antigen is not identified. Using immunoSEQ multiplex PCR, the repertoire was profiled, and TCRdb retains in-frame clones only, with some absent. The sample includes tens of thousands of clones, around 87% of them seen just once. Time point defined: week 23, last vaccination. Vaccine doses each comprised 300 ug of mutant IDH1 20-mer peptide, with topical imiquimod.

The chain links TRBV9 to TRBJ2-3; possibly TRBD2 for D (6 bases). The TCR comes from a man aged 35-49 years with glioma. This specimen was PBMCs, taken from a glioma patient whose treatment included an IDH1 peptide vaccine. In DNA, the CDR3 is TGTGCCAGCAGCGTCCGACTAGTCCCGTCCGATACGCAGTATTTT. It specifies CASSVRLVPSDTQYF.